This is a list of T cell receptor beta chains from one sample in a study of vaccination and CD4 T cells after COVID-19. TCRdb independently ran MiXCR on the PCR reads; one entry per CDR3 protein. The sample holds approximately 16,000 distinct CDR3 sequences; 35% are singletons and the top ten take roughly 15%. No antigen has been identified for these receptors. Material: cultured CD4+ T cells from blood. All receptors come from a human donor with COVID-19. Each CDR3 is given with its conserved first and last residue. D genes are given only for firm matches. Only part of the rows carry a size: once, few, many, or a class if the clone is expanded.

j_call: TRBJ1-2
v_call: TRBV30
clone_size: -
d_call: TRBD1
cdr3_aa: CACKTGYGYTF
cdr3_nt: TGTGCCTGCAAGACAGGGTATGGCTACACCTTC

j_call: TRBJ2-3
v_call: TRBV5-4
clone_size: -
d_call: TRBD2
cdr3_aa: CASTLAGGTDTQYF
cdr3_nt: TGTGCCAGCACCTTAGCGGGGGGCACAGATACGCAGTATTTT

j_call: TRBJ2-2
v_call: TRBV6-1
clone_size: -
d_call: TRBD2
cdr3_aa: CASRRAGLNTGELFF
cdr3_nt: TGTGCCAGCAGGAGAGCGGGGTTAAACACCGGGGAGCTGTTTTTT

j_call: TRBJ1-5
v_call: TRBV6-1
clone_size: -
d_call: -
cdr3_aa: CASSTGWFQPQHF
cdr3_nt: TGTGCCAGCAGCACAGGGTGGTTTCAGCCCCAGCATTTT

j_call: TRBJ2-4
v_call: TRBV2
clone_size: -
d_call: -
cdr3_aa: CASSKTGGAPKNIQYF
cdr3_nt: TGTGCCAGCAGCAAAACGGGGGGCGCGCCCAAAAACATTCAGTACTTC

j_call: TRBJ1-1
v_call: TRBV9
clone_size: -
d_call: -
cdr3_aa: CASTSTRDTKNTEAFF
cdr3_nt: TGTGCCAGCACGTCAACCCGCGACACGAAGAACACTGAAGCTTTCTTT

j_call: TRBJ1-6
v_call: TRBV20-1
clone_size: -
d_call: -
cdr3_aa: CSARLQSDYNSPLHF
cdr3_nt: TGCAGTGCTAGATTGCAGAGTGATTATAATTCACCCCTCCACTTT

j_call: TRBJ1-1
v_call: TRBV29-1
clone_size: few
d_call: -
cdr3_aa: CSVEDIQNTEAFF
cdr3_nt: TGCAGCGTTGAAGATATTCAGAACACTGAAGCTTTCTTT

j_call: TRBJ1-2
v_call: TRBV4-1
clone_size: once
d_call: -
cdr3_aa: CASSRDSEGYGYTF
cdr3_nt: TGCGCCAGCAGCCGAGACTCAGAAGGCTATGGCTACACCTTC

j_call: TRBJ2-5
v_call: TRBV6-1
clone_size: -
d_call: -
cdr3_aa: CASSEAKETQYF
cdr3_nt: TGTGCCAGCAGTGAAGCGAAAGAGACCCAGTACTTC

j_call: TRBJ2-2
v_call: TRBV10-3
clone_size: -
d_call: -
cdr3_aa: CAIGLRSPGGELFF
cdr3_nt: TGTGCCATCGGATTGAGGAGCCCGGGCGGGGAGCTGTTTTTT

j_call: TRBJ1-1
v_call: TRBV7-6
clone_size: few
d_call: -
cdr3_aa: CASSLFGEATEAFF
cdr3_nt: TGTGCCAGCAGCTTATTTGGGGAGGCCACTGAAGCTTTCTTT

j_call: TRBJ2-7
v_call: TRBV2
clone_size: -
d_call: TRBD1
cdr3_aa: CASTETGFDEQYF
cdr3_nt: TGTGCCAGCACAGAGACAGGGTTCGACGAGCAGTACTTC

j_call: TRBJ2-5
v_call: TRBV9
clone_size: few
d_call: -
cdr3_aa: CASSPPGSRSETQYF
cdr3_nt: TGTGCCAGCAGCCCCCCCGGGTCCCGGTCGGAGACCCAGTACTTC

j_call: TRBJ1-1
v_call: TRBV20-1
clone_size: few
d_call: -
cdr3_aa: CSAFRSGTKNTEAFF
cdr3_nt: TGCAGTGCTTTCCGGTCCGGGACAAAGAACACTGAAGCTTTCTTT

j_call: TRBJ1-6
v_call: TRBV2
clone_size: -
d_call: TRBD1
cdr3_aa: CATGTDNSPLHF
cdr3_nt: TGTGCCACTGGGACAGACAATTCACCCCTCCACTTT

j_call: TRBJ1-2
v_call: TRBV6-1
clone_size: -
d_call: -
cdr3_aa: CASSPAGNYGYTF
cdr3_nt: TGTGCCAGCAGCCCGGCAGGGAACTATGGCTACACCTTC

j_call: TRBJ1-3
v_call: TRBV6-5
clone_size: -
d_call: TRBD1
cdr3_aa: CASSYRDRGTIYF
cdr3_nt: TGTGCCAGCAGTTACAGGGACAGAGGCACCATATATTTT

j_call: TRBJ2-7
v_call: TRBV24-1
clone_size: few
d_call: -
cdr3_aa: CATSAASLHEQYF
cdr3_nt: TGTGCCACCAGTGCTGCGTCTCTCCACGAGCAGTACTTC

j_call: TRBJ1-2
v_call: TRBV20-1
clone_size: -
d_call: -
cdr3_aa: CGARAGGRGDNGYTF
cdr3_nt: TGCGGTGCTAGGGCGGGAGGTCGGGGGGATAATGGCTACACCTTC

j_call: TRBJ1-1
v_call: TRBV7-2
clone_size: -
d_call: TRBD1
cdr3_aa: CASSLRSGTGRLNTEAFF
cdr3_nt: TGTGCCAGCAGCCTTAGATCGGGGACAGGGAGACTGAACACTGAAGCTTTCTTT

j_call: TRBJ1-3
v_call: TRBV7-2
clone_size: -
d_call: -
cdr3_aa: CASGPRGKGNTIYF
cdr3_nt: TGTGCCAGCGGCCCTCGGGGGAAAGGAAACACCATATATTTT

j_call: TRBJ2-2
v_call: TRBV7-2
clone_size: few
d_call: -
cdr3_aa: CASGTPLAVNTGELFF
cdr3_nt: TGTGCCAGCGGGACACCGCTAGCGGTGAACACCGGGGAGCTGTTTTTT